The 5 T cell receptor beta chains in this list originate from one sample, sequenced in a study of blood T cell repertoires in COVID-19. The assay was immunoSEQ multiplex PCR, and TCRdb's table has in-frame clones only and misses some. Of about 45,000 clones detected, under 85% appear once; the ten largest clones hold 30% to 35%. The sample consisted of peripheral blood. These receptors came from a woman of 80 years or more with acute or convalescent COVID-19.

The DNA of the CDR3 is TGTGCCAGCAGCCAAGGGACAAGCTCCTACAATGAGCAGTTCTTC. Translated, it gives CASSQGTSSYNEQFF. This chain links TRBV3-1 (or the pseudogene TRBV3-2) with TRBJ2-1; D is perhaps TRBD1 (5 bases). V lost 1 base and J lost 0, with 7 bases in between. The CDR3 has 15 residues. The germline V gene encodes CDR1 LGHDT and CDR2 YNNKEL (reference sequence).

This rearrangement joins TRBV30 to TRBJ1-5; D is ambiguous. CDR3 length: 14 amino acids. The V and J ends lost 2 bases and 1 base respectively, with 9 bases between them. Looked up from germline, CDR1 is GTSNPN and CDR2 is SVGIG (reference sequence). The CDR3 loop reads CAWSLGVSNQPQHF. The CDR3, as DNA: TGTGCCTGGAGTCTGGGAGTAAGCAATCAGCCCCAGCATTTT.

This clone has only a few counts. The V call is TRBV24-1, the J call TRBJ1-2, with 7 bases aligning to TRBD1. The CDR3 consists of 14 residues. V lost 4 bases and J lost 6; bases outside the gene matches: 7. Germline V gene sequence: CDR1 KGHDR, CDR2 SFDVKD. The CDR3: CATSDNTGVNGYTF. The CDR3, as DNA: TGTGCCACCAGTGACAATACAGGGGTTAATGGCTACACCTTC.

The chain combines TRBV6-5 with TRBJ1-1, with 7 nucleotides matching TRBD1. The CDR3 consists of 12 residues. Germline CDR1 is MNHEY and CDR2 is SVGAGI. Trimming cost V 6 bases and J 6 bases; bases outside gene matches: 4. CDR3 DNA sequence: TGTGCCAGCAGGCAGGGGGTAGCTGAAGCTTTCTTT. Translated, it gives CASRQGVAEAFF.

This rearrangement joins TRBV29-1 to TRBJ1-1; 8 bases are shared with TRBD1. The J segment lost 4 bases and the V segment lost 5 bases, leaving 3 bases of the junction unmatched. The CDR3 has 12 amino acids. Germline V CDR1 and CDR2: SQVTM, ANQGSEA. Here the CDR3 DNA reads TGCAGCGTTTGGACAGGGTTCACTGAAGCTTTCTTT. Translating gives CSVWTGFTEAFF.